The rows below give T cell receptor beta chains drawn from one sample of a study of T cell responses to AZD1222 COVID-19 vaccine. Sequencing was performed with immunoSEQ multiplex PCR; in TCRdb, only in-frame clones are kept and a portion is missing. This table has over 70,000 clones, 85% appearing once. The source material was peripheral blood, sampled on day 0 of AZD1222 vaccination. The source of these receptors is an adult in good health. Each CDR3 is given with its conserved first and last residue. A D gene is named only where the DNA matches it firmly. Clone size, where shown, is once, few, many, or a class for clones that have expanded.

abundance | j_gene | v_gene | d_gene | CDR3aa | CDR3nt
. | TRBJ1-1 | TRBV19 | TRBD1 | CASSSGQGRTEAFF | TGTGCCAGTAGTAGCGGACAGGGTAGGACTGAAGCTTTCTTT
. | TRBJ1-1 | TRBV5-6 | TRBD1 | CASSLAGGVEAFF | TGTGCCAGCAGCTTGGCAGGGGGTGTCGAAGCTTTCTTT
. | TRBJ2-5 | TRBV11-3 | TRBD2 | CASSPGGSGGLGTQYF | TGTGCCAGCAGCCCTGGGGGGAGCGGGGGGCTAGGGACCCAGTACTTC
. | TRBJ2-7 | TRBV2 | TRBD2 | CASMWTSDYEQYF | TGTGCCAGCATGTGGACTAGCGATTACGAGCAGTACTTC
. | TRBJ2-1 | TRBV2 | . | CASLLQGGGKQFF | TGTGCCAGCCTCCTTCAAGGGGGGGGCAAGCAGTTCTTC
. | TRBJ1-3 | TRBV5-5 | . | CASSLLSGNTIYF | TGTGCCAGCAGCTTGTTATCTGGAAACACCATATATTTT
once | TRBJ2-1 | TRBV6-6 | . | CATFNPDGHNEQFF | TGTGCCACCTTCAACCCAGACGGACACAATGAGCAGTTCTTC
few | TRBJ2-3 | TRBV27 | TRBD2 | CASSLRAGELPDTQYF | TGTGCCAGCAGTTTAAGAGCGGGAGAGTTACCAGATACGCAGTATTTT
. | TRBJ2-7 | TRBV5-1 | . | CASGFQGGNSYEQYF | TGCGCCAGCGGATTCCAGGGGGGGAACTCCTACGAGCAGTACTTC
. | TRBJ2-7 | TRBV3-1/TRBV3-2 | TRBD2 | CASSTSGGTYEQYF | TGTGCCAGCAGCACTAGCGGGGGGACCTACGAGCAGTACTTC
. | TRBJ2-3 | TRBV24-1 | . | CATFPDTQYF | TGTGCCACCTTCCCAGATACGCAGTATTTT
. | TRBJ1-2 | TRBV12-5 | . | CASGRAPIYGYTF | TGTGCTAGTGGGAGAGCACCAATCTATGGCTACACCTTC
once | TRBJ2-2 | TRBV4-1 | . | CASSQGGTNTGELFF | TGCGCCAGCAGCCAAGGAGGGACGAACACCGGGGAGCTGTTTTTT
once | TRBJ1-3 | TRBV4-1 | . | CASSQGVTRPRNTIYF | TGCGCCAGCAGCCAAGGAGTAACCCGGCCCCGAAACACCATATATTTT
. | TRBJ1-2 | TRBV20-1 | . | CSASNPGGYTF | TGCAGTGCTAGTAACCCGGGTGGCTACACCTTC
. | TRBJ2-3 | TRBV4-2 | . | CASSQDGPHTDTQYF | TGTGCCAGCAGCCAAGACGGGCCCCACACAGATACGCAGTATTTT
. | TRBJ1-6 | TRBV11-2 | . | CASSPTQGTNSPLHF | TGTGCCAGCAGCCCCACGCAGGGGACGAATTCACCCCTCCACTTT
few | TRBJ1-1 | TRBV27 | . | CASSVYLGGGPVAFF | TGTGCCAGCAGTGTATATTTGGGGGGAGGGCCAGTGGCTTTCTTT
. | TRBJ2-1 | TRBV6-5 | . | CASSRSWPEQFF | TGTGCCAGCAGTCGAAGTTGGCCTGAGCAGTTCTTC
. | TRBJ1-1 | TRBV7-9 | . | CASSLGRGNTEAFF | TGTGCCAGCAGCTTAGGAAGGGGGAACACTGAAGCTTTCTTT
. | TRBJ2-1 | TRBV6-5 | TRBD2 | CASSYGGLAGYNEQFF | TGTGCCAGCAGTTATGGCGGACTAGCGGGATACAATGAGCAGTTCTTC
. | TRBJ1-5 | TRBV5-1 | . | CASSSSVGGQPQHF | TGCGCCAGCAGCTCGTCCGTGGGAGGTCAGCCCCAGCATTTT
. | TRBJ2-6 | TRBV7-8 | TRBD1 | CASSTNKGAVPGANVLTF | TGTGCCAGCAGCACAAACAAGGGGGCAGTACCTGGGGCCAACGTCCTGACTTTC
. | TRBJ1-1 | TRBV7-3 | . | CASSLVPLGPAPTEAFF | TGTGCCAGCAGCTTGGTCCCCCTCGGGCCAGCCCCAACTGAAGCTTTCTTT
. | TRBJ1-6 | TRBV2 | . | CASSDPRAKSPLHF | TGTGCCAGCAGTGACCCCAGGGCTAAATCACCCCTCCACTTT
few | TRBJ1-4 | TRBV7-9 | TRBD1 | CASSSTGAGTNEKLFF | TGTGCCAGCAGCTCTACAGGGGCTGGAACTAATGAAAAACTGTTTTTT
. | TRBJ2-7 | TRBV6-5 | . | CASTLRSEQYF | TGTGCCAGCACCTTGAGGTCCGAGCAGTACTTC
. | TRBJ1-3 | TRBV9 | . | CASSPLSWPSSGNTIYF | TGTGCCAGCAGCCCCTTGAGCTGGCCGAGCTCTGGAAACACCATATATTTT
few | TRBJ2-2 | TRBV12-3/TRBV12-4 | TRBD2 | CASSSTSAGELFF | TGTGCCAGCAGTTCAACTAGCGCCGGGGAGCTGTTTTTT
once | TRBJ2-1 | TRBV6-4 | TRBD2 | CASSDLGGYEQFF | TGTGCCAGCAGTGACTTGGGGGGGTATGAGCAGTTCTTC
. | TRBJ2-7 | TRBV6-5 | . | CASRDPGQSYEQYF | TGTGCCAGCAGGGACCCGGGCCAATCCTACGAGCAGTACTTC
. | TRBJ2-1 | TRBV19 | TRBD1 | CATRGSSSYNEQFF | TGTGCCACCAGGGGGTCCTCTTCCTACAATGAGCAGTTCTTC
. | TRBJ2-5 | TRBV25-1 | TRBD2 | CASSDPGLAGPKETQYF | TGTGCCAGCAGTGACCCCGGGCTAGCGGGCCCGAAAGAGACCCAGTACTTC
. | TRBJ2-3 | TRBV10-3 | TRBD2 | CAISGVGLAGVADTQYF | TGTGCCATCAGTGGAGTGGGACTAGCGGGGGTGGCAGATACGCAGTATTTT
. | TRBJ2-5 | TRBV24-1 | TRBD1 | CATSDNRGAQETQYF | TGTGCCACCAGTGATAACAGGGGCGCCCAAGAGACCCAGTACTTC
. | TRBJ1-4 | TRBV2 | TRBD1 | CASSAQGARKEKLFF | TGTGCCAGCAGCGCACAGGGGGCGCGTAAGGAAAAACTGTTTTTT
. | TRBJ2-1 | TRBV7-6 | . | CASSLRDFSNNEQFF | TGTGCCAGCAGCTTGAGGGACTTCTCGAACAATGAGCAGTTCTTC
. | TRBJ1-2 | TRBV5-4 | . | CASTFSGTYGYTF | TGTGCCAGCACCTTCTCAGGGACCTATGGCTACACCTTC
. | TRBJ2-7 | TRBV18 | . | CASSPGTTALEQYF | TGTGCCAGCTCCCCTGGGACAACGGCCTTGGAGCAGTACTTC
. | TRBJ1-2 | TRBV5-1 | . | CASSLVPGDKDGYTF | TGCGCCAGCAGCTTGGTCCCAGGGGATAAAGATGGCTACACCTTC
few | TRBJ2-2 | TRBV6-5 | . | CASYSPDGELFF | TGTGCCAGCTACTCGCCGGACGGGGAGCTGTTTTTT
. | TRBJ1-1 | TRBV6-5 | . | CASSSRGGSTEAFF | TGTGCCAGCAGTTCCCGGGGCGGCAGCACTGAAGCTTTCTTT
. | TRBJ2-3 | TRBV18 | . | CASSPTTPGTRLNTQYF | TGTGCCAGCTCACCGACGACCCCGGGAACCCGATTAAATACGCAGTATTTT
. | TRBJ2-3 | TRBV6-6 | . | CASSRTGDTQYF | TGTGCCAGCAGCCGAACAGGGGATACGCAGTATTTT
. | TRBJ2-1 | TRBV30 | TRBD2 | CAWSVQLRTSGRLPAYNEQFF | TGTGCCTGGAGTGTACAACTAAGGACTAGCGGGAGGTTACCGGCCTACAATGAGCAGTTCTTC
. | TRBJ1-1 | TRBV18 | . | CASSPLPGDTEAFF | TGTGCCAGCTCACCCCTACCTGGGGATACTGAAGCTTTCTTT
. | TRBJ1-2 | TRBV11-2 | . | CASSPWTGNGGYTF | TGTGCCAGCAGCCCATGGACTGGAAACGGGGGCTACACCTTC
once | TRBJ2-1 | TRBV11-2 | . | CASSVYSGLWEQFF | TGTGCCAGCAGCGTTTATTCAGGTTTGTGGGAGCAGTTCTTC
. | TRBJ2-1 | TRBV30 | TRBD2 | CAWSVAGVVNEQFF | TGTGCCTGGAGTGTAGCGGGAGTGGTCAATGAGCAGTTCTTC
once | TRBJ2-6 | TRBV30 | . | CAWSYGAGANVLTF | TGTGCCTGGAGTTATGGGGCTGGGGCCAACGTCCTGACTTTC
. | TRBJ1-4 | TRBV11-2 | TRBD1 | CASSLGDRPLEKLFF | TGTGCCAGCAGCTTAGGGGACAGACCCCTTGAAAAACTGTTTTTT
once | TRBJ1-2 | TRBV5-1 | . | CASSMGGFSGMGRYGYTF | TGCGCCAGCAGCATGGGGGGTTTTTCAGGGATGGGCCGATATGGCTACACCTTC